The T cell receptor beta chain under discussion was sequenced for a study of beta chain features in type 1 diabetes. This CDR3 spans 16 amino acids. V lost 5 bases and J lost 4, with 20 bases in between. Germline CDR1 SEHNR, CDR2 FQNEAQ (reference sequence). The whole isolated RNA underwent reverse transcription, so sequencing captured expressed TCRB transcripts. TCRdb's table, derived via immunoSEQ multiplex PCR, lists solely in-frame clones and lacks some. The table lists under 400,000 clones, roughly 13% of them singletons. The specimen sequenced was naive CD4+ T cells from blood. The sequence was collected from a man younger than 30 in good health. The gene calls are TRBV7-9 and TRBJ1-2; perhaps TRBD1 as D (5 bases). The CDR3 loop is CASSPSVRETSYGYTF. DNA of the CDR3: TGTGCCAGCAGCCCTTCGGTCAGGGAAACATCCTATGGCTACACCTTC.